This passage covers 4 T cell receptor beta chains from one sample sequenced in a study of T cell changes during pregnancy in multiple sclerosis. Generated by immunoSEQ multiplex PCR, the TCRdb table keeps only in-frame clones and is missing some. The sample carries 45,000 to 55,000 clones, around 92% recorded once. The specimen comprised CD4+ T cells from peripheral blood mononuclear cells, sampled after pregnancy. The receptors stem from a female donor with multiple sclerosis, enrolled in a pregnancy study.

The genes are TRBV28 and TRBJ2-7; D is possibly TRBD2 (5 bases). The CDR3 covers 14 residues. Trimming took off 6 bases at V and 0 bases at J, with 12 bases between the two ends. Germline V CDR1 and CDR2: MDHEN, SYDVKM. The CDR3 nucleotides are TGTGCCAGCAGCCCCGCGGGCCCCTCCTACGAGCAGTACTTC. This gives the protein CASSPAGPSYEQYF. Using reference TRBV28 and TRBJ2-7 for the parts outside the CDR3, the full variable domain is DVKVTQSSRYLVKRTGEKVFLECVQDMDHENMFWYRQDPGLGLRLIYFSYDVKMKEKGDIPEGYSVSREKKERFSLILESASTNQTSMYLCASSPAGPSYEQYFGPGTRLTVT.

The chain employs TRBV29-1 and TRBJ1-1; D perhaps matches TRBD1 (5 bases). Germline CDR1 is SQVTM and CDR2 is ANQGSEA. With 7 bases removed from V and 1 base from J, the gap between germline ends came to 13 bases. CDR3 length: 13 amino acids. The CDR3: CSAGGWGNTEAFF. CDR3 nucleotide sequence: TGCAGCGCCGGGGGGTGGGGGAACACTGAAGCTTTCTTT.

V and J are TRBV11-2 and TRBJ1-2; 8 bases are a match to TRBD1. With 1 base clipped from V and 4 bases from J, the junction kept 8 bases outside the gene matches. The CDR3 contains 16 residues. The germline V gene has CDR1 SGHAT and CDR2 FQNNGV. Here the CDR3 DNA reads TGTGCCAGCAGCTTAGGGGTGACAGGGGTTGGCTATGGCTACACCTTC. Residues: CASSLGVTGVGYGYTF.

The chain employs TRBV7-9 and TRBJ1-1; no clear D. V was pared by 5 bases and J by 3 bases, with 10 bases between. CDR3 size: 13 residues. In germline, CDR1 is SEHNR, CDR2 FQNEAQ (reference sequence). This CDR3 is CASSGIQYTEAFF. For the CDR3, the DNA is TGTGCCAGCAGCGGTATACAGTACACTGAAGCTTTCTTT.